This T cell receptor beta chain was observed in a study of blood T cell repertoires in COVID-19. Study-level background: Acute and convalescent COVID-19 samples came from the United States, Italy and Spain. From T cells, B-cell-depleted T cells, or PBMCs came the material, which was cDNA or gDNA.

The germline gives CDR1 SGHRS, CDR2 YFSETQ. The CDR3 is made up of 16 amino acids. Trimming stripped 1 base from V and 5 bases from J, with 18 bases between. Original methodology: For nucleated cells, counts were estimated from reference gene primer amplification. The method was immunoSEQ multiplex PCR; TCRdb's version includes in-frame clones alone and lacks a portion of them. V and J calls and clone size are those listed in that table; D and trimming were worked out from the DNA. This sample has approximately 330,000 clones; about 87% occur once, and the top ten carry around 9.9%. Followed over time, Seattle patients had been enrolled while infection was active.

The origin of this receptor is a man younger than 45 with COVID-19, enrolled during active disease. V gene TRBV5-1 combines with J gene TRBJ1-2; D not certain. The specimen sequenced was peripheral blood. CDR3 in amino acids: CASSLNAENRIYGYTF. The CDR3, as DNA: TGCGCCAGCAGCTTGAATGCAGAAAACCGTATTTATGGCTACACCTTC.